The 14 T cell receptor beta chains given below trace back to one sample, sequenced in a study of blood T cell repertoires in COVID-19. Clones were sequenced by immunoSEQ multiplex PCR, and TCRdb holds only the in-frame ones, with some missing. The sample shows around 200,000 clones, more than 80% of them seen only once. The material sequenced was PBMCs or T cells enriched from blood (not recorded which). The receptors were sampled from a man between 40 and 49 years old who had recovered from COVID-19.

This chain links TRBV19 with TRBJ1-2; 9 nucleotides agree with TRBD1. CDR3 length: 11 residues. The trim removed 10 bases at V and 7 bases at J, leaving 4 bases unmatched. Germline assignment: CDR1 LNHDA and CDR2 SQIVND (reference sequence). The CDR3 sequence is CATYRGPGYTF. The CDR3 bases are TGTGCCACTTACAGGGGGCCTGGCTACACCTTC.

The chain uses TRBV15 and TRBJ1-5, with 7 bases that match TRBD1. V lost 1 base, J lost 0 bases, and 3 bases stayed unmatched. Germline V gene lookup returns CDR1 LNHNV and CDR2 YYDKDF (reference sequence). The length of the CDR3 is 16 residues. The CDR3 here is CATSRGYRGSNQPQHF. In nucleotides, the CDR3 is TGTGCCACCAGCAGAGGGTACAGGGGTAGCAATCAGCCCCAGCATTTT.

As concerns this clone: Compared with germline, one end of the junction differs, possibly owing to a read error. The chain joins TRBV7-2 to TRBJ1-1; D unresolved. The CDR3 has 12 residues. Germline loops: CDR1 SGHTA, CDR2 FQGNSA. CDR3 in amino acids: CASTRSEYAPPF. The DNA for the CDR3 is TGTGCCAGCACCCGGTCTGAATACGCGCCCCCTTTT. The full variable domain, completed using reference TRBV7-2 and TRBJ1-1, is GAGVSQSPSNKVTEKGKDVELRCDPISGHTALYWYRQSLGQGLEFLIYFQGNSAPDKSGLPSDRFSAERTGGSVSTLTIQRTQQEDSAVYLCASTRSEYAPPFGQGTRLTVV.

The chain carries TRBV25-1 and TRBJ2-7, with D uncertain. The CDR3 spans 11 residues. V gave up 8 bases and J gave up 4 bases, with 9 bases separating them. Germline V gene data show CDR1 as MGHDK and CDR2 as SYGVNS. In nucleotides, the CDR3 is TGTGCCAGCTCAACAGTTTACGAGCAGTACTTC. This encodes CASSTVYEQYF.

The V and J genes are TRBV5-1 and TRBJ2-2; D remains unclear. Trimming pared 1 base from V and 4 bases from J, leaving 11 bases between. Germline V lookup: CDR1 SGHRS, CDR2 YFSETQ. The CDR3 covers 15 residues. The CDR3: CASSLLSLPTGELFF. CDR3 DNA: TGCGCCAGCAGCTTGCTATCCCTTCCCACCGGGGAGCTGTTTTTT.

This chain joins TRBV7-9 and TRBJ1-1; 11 bases align to TRBD1. Germline CDR1 SEHNR, CDR2 FQNEAQ (reference sequence). V shed 5 bases, J shed 5 bases, and the junction held 7 bases outside the gene matches. The CDR3 totals 15 residues. CDR3 DNA: TGTGCCAGCAGCCTACGGACAGGGGGCTGGACTGAAGCTTTCTTT. As protein: CASSLRTGGWTEAFF.

The chain recombines TRBV2 with TRBJ2-3; D possibly corresponds to TRBD1 (7 bases). The germline V gene has CDR1 SNHLY and CDR2 FYNNEI. V was cut by 6 bases and J by 4 bases, with 20 bases left in between. CDR3 length equals 16 residues. CDR3 sequence: CASRPGGTVSPDTQYF. CDR3 nucleotide sequence: TGTGCCAGCAGGCCAGGGGGGACAGTGAGTCCAGATACGCAGTATTTT.

This chain links TRBV2 with TRBJ2-1; 11 bases map to TRBD2. This CDR3 is 12 amino acids long. CDR1 is SNHLY, CDR2 FYNNEI, per germline. Unmatched junction bases numbered 6, after V lost 10 bases and J lost 10 bases. In DNA, the CDR3 is TGTGCCACCAATAGCGGGGGGGACGAGCAGTTCTTC. Translation: CATNSGGDEQFF.

V usage is TRBV19 and J usage is TRBJ2-1, with a tentative D call TRBD1 (7 bases). Trimming took off 4 bases at V and 2 bases at J, with 15 bases between the two ends. In germline, CDR1 is LNHDA, CDR2 SQIVND (reference sequence). CDR3 size: 16 residues. The DNA for the CDR3 is TGTGCCAGTAGTACCGCAGGGGGGATAACCTACAATGAGCAGTTCTTC. Encoded protein: CASSTAGGITYNEQFF.

J is TRBJ1-2 and V is TRBV20-1; 11 nucleotides line up with TRBD1. The CDR3 consists of 11 residues. V was pared by 7 bases and J by 8 bases, with 3 bases of the junction left unmatched. Germline values: CDR1 DFQATT, CDR2 SNEGSKA (reference sequence). Written as DNA, the CDR3 is TGCAGTGGGGGGACAGGGGGAGGCTACACCTTC. It encodes CSGGTGGGYTF.

The V and J genes are TRBV7-9 and TRBJ2-3; D is perhaps TRBD2 (5 bases). From germline, CDR1 is SEHNR and CDR2 FQNEAQ (reference sequence). The CDR3 totals 13 residues. V was shortened by 5 bases and J by 6 bases, with 12 bases between the two germline ends. The CDR3 region is CASSPQTRDTQYF. Written as DNA, the CDR3 is TGTGCCAGCAGCCCGCAAACTAGGGATACGCAGTATTTT.

This chain links TRBV5-1 with TRBJ1-2; 10 bases match TRBD1. V shed 4 bases and J 7 bases; nucleotides not matched to a gene: 7. The germline CDR1 and CDR2 sequences are SGHRS and YFSETQ. CDR3 length equals 14 residues. This CDR3 is CASSIGTGEGGYTF. CDR3 coding DNA: TGCGCCAGCAGCATAGGGACAGGGGAGGGTGGCTACACCTTC.

The count of this clone is one. In nucleotides, the CDR3 is TGCAGCGTTGAACGGTTCGACAGACGAAAAAGGAACACTGAAGCTTTCTTT. Translated, it gives CSVERFDRRKRNTEAFF. The chain employs TRBV29-1 and TRBJ1-1, with D possibly matching TRBD1 (5 bases). Germline V gene lookup returns CDR1 SQVTM and CDR2 ANQGSEA. The germline V and J ends were trimmed by 2 bases and 1 base, with 20 bases remaining between them. This CDR3 spans 17 amino acids.

The chain links TRBV11-3 to TRBJ1-2; possibly TRBD1 for D (5 bases). The CDR3 runs to 17 residues. Trimming left V 5 bases short and J 5 bases short, with 24 bases between. CDR1 is SGHNT, CDR2 YENEEA, per germline. CDR3 sequence reads: CASSRDIGSVGGYGYTF. The CDR3 region has the DNA TGTGCCAGCAGCCGCGACATAGGGAGCGTCGGGGGGTATGGCTACACCTTC.